This is a list of T cell receptor beta chains from one sample in a study of metastatic and nonmetastatic thyroid tumors. TCRdb called clones again from the PCR reads with MiXCR. The sample carries roughly 48,000 clones, around a sixth recorded once. The material sequenced was blood. Receptors were obtained from a female donor with papillary thyroid cancer or a benign thyroid nodule (not recorded which). Some clones in this sample may be carry-over from other donors' samples. Both conserved end residues are part of each CDR3. The order of the fields is CDR3 DNA, CDR3 protein, D gene, clone size, J gene, V gene. D genes are given only for firm matches. Some rows have no size entry. The others give once, few or many, or a class for an expanded clone.

CDR3 DNA: TGTGCCAGCAGTTTTGACAGGGGCCTCCTGGGGCCCCAGCATTTT; CDR3 protein: CASSFDRGLLGPQHF; D gene: TRBD1; clone size: many; J gene: TRBJ1-5; V gene: TRBV12-3/TRBV12-4
CDR3 DNA: TGTGCCAGCAGCTCTCTAATCTATGAGCAGTTCTTC; CDR3 protein: CASSSLIYEQFF; D gene: .; clone size: many; J gene: TRBJ2-1; V gene: TRBV7-3
CDR3 DNA: TGTGCAACCAGCAGCAATACCAGTAGCGGGAGGATCCCCTACGAGCAGTACTTC; CDR3 protein: CATSSNTSSGRIPYEQYF; D gene: TRBD2; clone size: .; J gene: TRBJ2-7; V gene: TRBV15
CDR3 DNA: TGTGCCAGCAGCGCCACGGAGACCCAGTACTTC; CDR3 protein: CASSATETQYF; D gene: .; clone size: .; J gene: TRBJ2-5; V gene: TRBV11-2
CDR3 DNA: TGTGCCAGCACCCAGGACCGGGAAAGCTCCCGGGATCTTTTTTTT; CDR3 protein: CASTQDRESSRDLFF; D gene: .; clone size: few; J gene: TRBJ2-2; V gene: TRBV28
CDR3 DNA: TGTGCCTCAGGGGGCGCGAGCAATCAGCCCCAGCATTTT; CDR3 protein: CASGGASNQPQHF; D gene: TRBD1; clone size: many; J gene: TRBJ1-5; V gene: TRBV28
CDR3 DNA: TGTGCCACCCATGGGGGCAATGAGCAGTTCTTC; CDR3 protein: CATHGGNEQFF; D gene: .; clone size: many; J gene: TRBJ2-1; V gene: TRBV19
CDR3 DNA: TGCGCCAGCAGCCACCCCGGACTAGCGGGAGGGCCAGGAAGGGAGACCCAGTACTTC; CDR3 protein: CASSHPGLAGGPGRETQYF; D gene: TRBD2; clone size: many; J gene: TRBJ2-5; V gene: TRBV4-1
CDR3 DNA: TGTGCCAGCATTCCCATCGGGTGCCGGAGATGGAGAGTCTACGAGCAGTACTTC; CDR3 protein: CASIPIGCRRWRVYEQYF; D gene: .; clone size: few; J gene: TRBJ2-7; V gene: TRBV12-3/TRBV12-4
CDR3 DNA: TGCGCCAGCAGCTTGGGGCTAGCGGGAGTGGATGAGCAGTTCTTC; CDR3 protein: CASSLGLAGVDEQFF; D gene: TRBD2; clone size: many; J gene: TRBJ2-1; V gene: TRBV5-1
CDR3 DNA: TGTGCCAGCAGTACGGGGACAGGGGTCAACAATGAGCAGTTCTTC; CDR3 protein: CASSTGTGVNNEQFF; D gene: TRBD1; clone size: .; J gene: TRBJ2-1; V gene: TRBV12-3/TRBV12-4
CDR3 DNA: TGTGCCTGGAGTGTAGGCAGGATTAATGAAAAACTGTTTTTT; CDR3 protein: CAWSVGRINEKLFF; D gene: .; clone size: many; J gene: TRBJ1-4; V gene: TRBV30
CDR3 DNA: TGTGCCAGCAGTTCCCCACCTAGAGCAGCTTTCTTT; CDR3 protein: CASSSPPRAAFF; D gene: .; clone size: many; J gene: TRBJ1-1; V gene: TRBV6-2/TRBV6-3
CDR3 DNA: TGTGCCAGCCCCCCCGGGACTAGCGGGAGGTCCGGCGGGGAGCTTTTTTTT; CDR3 protein: CASPPGTSGRSGGELFF; D gene: TRBD2; clone size: .; J gene: TRBJ2-2; V gene: TRBV6-1
CDR3 DNA: TGTGCCAGCAGCTTAGGGGGGTGGAGGGAGGGCACTGAAGCTTTCTTT; CDR3 protein: CASSLGGWREGTEAFF; D gene: .; clone size: many; J gene: TRBJ1-1; V gene: TRBV7-2
CDR3 DNA: TGTGCCACCAGTGACCCGGGACGGAACACCGGGGAGCTGTTTTTT; CDR3 protein: CATSDPGRNTGELFF; D gene: .; clone size: many; J gene: TRBJ2-2; V gene: TRBV24-1
CDR3 DNA: TGTGCCAGCATTTCCTCAGGGTTAACAGCCTACGAGCAGTACTTC; CDR3 protein: CASISSGLTAYEQYF; D gene: .; clone size: few; J gene: TRBJ2-7; V gene: TRBV6-5
CDR3 DNA: TGTGCCAGCAGCGAGGGTCCGACCTACGAGCAGTACTTC; CDR3 protein: CASSEGPTYEQYF; D gene: .; clone size: medium-sized; J gene: TRBJ2-7; V gene: TRBV6-1
CDR3 DNA: TGTGCCAGCAGTCCAGTGTACAGGGCATCCGAGGGCTACACCTTC; CDR3 protein: CASSPVYRASEGYTF; D gene: .; clone size: few; J gene: TRBJ1-2; V gene: TRBV27
CDR3 DNA: TGTGCCAGCAGTGAAGCAAGGATTATGAAATATGGCTACACATTC; CDR3 protein: CASSEARIMKYGYTF; D gene: .; clone size: .; J gene: TRBJ1-2; V gene: TRBV6-1
CDR3 DNA: TGCGCCAGCAGCTCCGGGACTAGCGGTCTCACCCCTCGGTTCTTC; CDR3 protein: CASSSGTSGLTPRFF; D gene: TRBD2; clone size: many; J gene: TRBJ2-1; V gene: TRBV5-1
CDR3 DNA: TGTGCCAGCTCACCCCCGAAGGGACAGCAGGCCAAAAACATTCAGTACTTC; CDR3 protein: CASSPPKGQQAKNIQYF; D gene: TRBD1; clone size: many; J gene: TRBJ2-4; V gene: TRBV18
CDR3 DNA: TGCAGCATAAGACAGGGCACAAATCAGCCCCAGCATTTT; CDR3 protein: CSIRQGTNQPQHF; D gene: TRBD1; clone size: .; J gene: TRBJ1-5; V gene: TRBV29-1
CDR3 DNA: TGTGCCAGCACCCAGGGGCGGGACAGGGGCAATAGACGAGGTAATGAGCAGTTCTTC; CDR3 protein: CASTQGRDRGNRRGNEQFF; D gene: TRBD1; clone size: many; J gene: TRBJ2-1; V gene: TRBV6-5
CDR3 DNA: TGTGCCAGCAGCCAAGGCGTGATGGCCGGACACGAGCAGTACTTC; CDR3 protein: CASSQGVMAGHEQYF; D gene: .; clone size: few; J gene: TRBJ2-7; V gene: TRBV3-1
CDR3 DNA: TGTGCCAGCAAATGGACAGGGGGCTATAGTAATGAAAAACTGTTTTTT; CDR3 protein: CASKWTGGYSNEKLFF; D gene: TRBD1; clone size: many; J gene: TRBJ1-4; V gene: TRBV2
CDR3 DNA: TGTGCCAGCAGCCGCCCACCCGAGGAGCTGTTTTTT; CDR3 protein: CASSRPPEELFF; D gene: .; clone size: few; J gene: TRBJ2-2; V gene: TRBV6-1
CDR3 DNA: TGTGCCAGCAGTTACTCACGGGCAGCCACGAACGAGCAGTACTTC; CDR3 protein: CASSYSRAATNEQYF; D gene: .; clone size: few; J gene: TRBJ2-7; V gene: TRBV6-6
CDR3 DNA: TGCAGTGCTAGCTCGAGCGGGAGCGCCTACGAGCAGTACTTC; CDR3 protein: CSASSSGSAYEQYF; D gene: TRBD2; clone size: .; J gene: TRBJ2-7; V gene: TRBV20-1
CDR3 DNA: TGTGCCCAAAAAGGAAAAGGGACAGGGGGCCTTCGGCGTTCACCCCTCCACTTT; CDR3 protein: CAQKGKGTGGLRRSPLHF; D gene: TRBD1; clone size: many; J gene: TRBJ1-6; V gene: TRBV30
CDR3 DNA: TGCAGTGCTACACCCCGGACTAGCGGGAGAATGAGAGAGCAGTACTTC; CDR3 protein: CSATPRTSGRMREQYF; D gene: TRBD2; clone size: .; J gene: TRBJ2-7; V gene: TRBV20-1
CDR3 DNA: TGTGCCAGCAGGTTCCTTGACAGGGGTTATGTCTACACCTTC; CDR3 protein: CASRFLDRGYVYTF; D gene: TRBD1; clone size: .; J gene: TRBJ1-2; V gene: TRBV28
CDR3 DNA: TGTGCCTGGAGTATTCGGCTAGCGGGAGTCACCGGGGAGCTGTTTTTT; CDR3 protein: CAWSIRLAGVTGELFF; D gene: TRBD2; clone size: many; J gene: TRBJ2-2; V gene: TRBV30
CDR3 DNA: TGTGCCAGCACCACCTGGGGAGGAACTAATGAAAAACTGTTTTTT; CDR3 protein: CASTTWGGTNEKLFF; D gene: .; clone size: many; J gene: TRBJ1-4; V gene: TRBV6-1
CDR3 DNA: TGTGCCAGCAGGTACAGGGAATTAGATACGCAGTATTTT; CDR3 protein: CASRYRELDTQYF; D gene: .; clone size: many; J gene: TRBJ2-3; V gene: TRBV2
CDR3 DNA: TGTGCCAGTACCCCAGACAGAACCTATGGCTACACCTTC; CDR3 protein: CASTPDRTYGYTF; D gene: .; clone size: many; J gene: TRBJ1-2; V gene: TRBV19
CDR3 DNA: TGTGCCAGCAGCCCGTTGGGCCAGCCCCAGCATTTT; CDR3 protein: CASSPLGQPQHF; D gene: .; clone size: many; J gene: TRBJ1-5; V gene: TRBV7-6
CDR3 DNA: TGCGCCAGCAGCGGCCTGGGGGGTTACCAGCCCCAGCATTTT; CDR3 protein: CASSGLGGYQPQHF; D gene: .; clone size: many; J gene: TRBJ1-5; V gene: TRBV4-1
CDR3 DNA: TGCAGTGCTAGACGGGTTAATGGGGCCGAAGCTTTCTTT; CDR3 protein: CSARRVNGAEAFF; D gene: .; clone size: many; J gene: TRBJ1-1; V gene: TRBV20-1
CDR3 DNA: TGTGCCAGCAGTTATCCTCAGAGGAGCTCCTACGAGCAGTACTTC; CDR3 protein: CASSYPQRSSYEQYF; D gene: .; clone size: many; J gene: TRBJ2-7; V gene: TRBV6-6
CDR3 DNA: TGTGCCTGGAGTTTTGGGACGCCGGGGGAGCAGTACTTC; CDR3 protein: CAWSFGTPGEQYF; D gene: .; clone size: .; J gene: TRBJ2-7; V gene: TRBV30
CDR3 DNA: TGTGCCACAATTAGGGGAGGGATACCCTACGAGCAGTACTTC; CDR3 protein: CATIRGGIPYEQYF; D gene: TRBD2; clone size: many; J gene: TRBJ2-7; V gene: TRBV24-1
CDR3 DNA: TGTGCCAGCAGTTTAGGGCAGGAAGACACTGAAGCTTTCTTT; CDR3 protein: CASSLGQEDTEAFF; D gene: .; clone size: many; J gene: TRBJ1-1; V gene: TRBV12-3/TRBV12-4
CDR3 DNA: TGTGCCAGCAGTAACCATCCAGGTCGGGAAGAGACCCAGTACTTC; CDR3 protein: CASSNHPGREETQYF; D gene: .; clone size: many; J gene: TRBJ2-5; V gene: TRBV25-1
CDR3 DNA: TGTGCCAGCAGCTTAGGCCCGGGGGGGGCCGGGGAGCTGTTTTTT; CDR3 protein: CASSLGPGGAGELFF; D gene: TRBD2; clone size: many; J gene: TRBJ2-2; V gene: TRBV13
CDR3 DNA: TGTGCCACCAGCAGAGATTTGGTGGTCGGCTATGAGCAGTTCTTC; CDR3 protein: CATSRDLVVGYEQFF; D gene: .; clone size: many; J gene: TRBJ2-1; V gene: TRBV15
CDR3 DNA: TGTGCCAGCAGCGGGGGGCTTTGGACAGATACGCAGTATTTT; CDR3 protein: CASSGGLWTDTQYF; D gene: .; clone size: many; J gene: TRBJ2-3; V gene: TRBV13
CDR3 DNA: TGTGCCAGCAGACCCGGGTTAGTTGGCAATCAGCCCCAGCATTTT; CDR3 protein: CASRPGLVGNQPQHF; D gene: .; clone size: few; J gene: TRBJ1-5; V gene: TRBV6-1
CDR3 DNA: TGTGCCAGCAGCTACCCGACTAGCGGGAGTGGCTACGAGCAGTACTTC; CDR3 protein: CASSYPTSGSGYEQYF; D gene: TRBD2; clone size: many; J gene: TRBJ2-7; V gene: TRBV11-2
CDR3 DNA: TGTGCCTGGAGTCGACTAGCGGGACGTTACGAGCAGTACTTC; CDR3 protein: CAWSRLAGRYEQYF; D gene: TRBD2; clone size: many; J gene: TRBJ2-7; V gene: TRBV30
CDR3 DNA: TGTGCCAGCAGTTTTTCGGGTATCCCGCCTTTTTTCTACACCTTC; CDR3 protein: CASSFSGIPPFFYTF; D gene: .; clone size: many; J gene: TRBJ1-2; V gene: TRBV28
CDR3 DNA: TGTGCCAGCAGTTTGGGGGGGCGCCTTGGTATCCATGGCTACACCTTC; CDR3 protein: CASSLGGRLGIHGYTF; D gene: .; clone size: .; J gene: TRBJ1-2; V gene: TRBV28
CDR3 DNA: TGTGCCAGCAGTTTCCTCGGGACTAGCTGGGAGACCTATTACTTC; CDR3 protein: CASSFLGTSWETYYF; D gene: TRBD2; clone size: .; J gene: TRBJ2-5; V gene: TRBV12-3/TRBV12-4
CDR3 DNA: TGCAGTGTCCCGGGGGCGGACACTGGAGCTTTTTTT; CDR3 protein: CSVPGADTGAFF; D gene: .; clone size: .; J gene: TRBJ1-1; V gene: TRBV20-1